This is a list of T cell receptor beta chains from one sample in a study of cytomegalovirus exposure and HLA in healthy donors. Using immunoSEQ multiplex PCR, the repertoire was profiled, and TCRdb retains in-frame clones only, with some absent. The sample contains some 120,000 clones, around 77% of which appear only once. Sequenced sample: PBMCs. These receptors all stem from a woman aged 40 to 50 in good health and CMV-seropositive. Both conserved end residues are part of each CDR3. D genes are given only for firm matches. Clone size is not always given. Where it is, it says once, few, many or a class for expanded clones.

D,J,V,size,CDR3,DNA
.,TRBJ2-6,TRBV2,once,CASSEALVVTGANVLTF,TGTGCCAGCAGTGAAGCGCTTGTAGTAACTGGGGCCAACGTCCTGACTTTC
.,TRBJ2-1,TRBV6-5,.,CASSYAGAHYNEQFF,TGTGCCAGCAGTTACGCGGGGGCGCATTACAATGAGCAGTTCTTC
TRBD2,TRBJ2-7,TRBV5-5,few,CASSFGVAGGSYEQYF,TGTGCCAGCAGCTTTGGGGTGGCGGGAGGTTCCTACGAGCAGTACTTC
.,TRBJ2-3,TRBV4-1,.,CASSQLGGTTDTQYF,TGCGCCAGCAGCCAGCTTGGAGGGACCACAGATACGCAGTATTTT
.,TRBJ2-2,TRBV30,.,CACNNIRTAKNTGELFF,TGTGCCTGCAACAACATACGAACAGCAAAAAACACCGGGGAGCTGTTTTTT
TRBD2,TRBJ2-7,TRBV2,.,CATRLAGAYEQYF,TGTGCCACCAGACTAGCGGGGGCCTACGAGCAGTACTTC
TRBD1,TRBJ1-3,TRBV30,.,CAWSYRGISGNTIYF,TGTGCCTGGAGTTACAGGGGTATCTCTGGAAACACCATATATTTT
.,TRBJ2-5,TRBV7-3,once,CASSSDAQETQYF,TGTGCCAGCAGCTCAGATGCTCAAGAGACCCAGTACTTC
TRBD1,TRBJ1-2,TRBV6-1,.,CASRETGGESRGYTF,TGTGCCAGCAGGGAGACAGGGGGCGAGTCAAGAGGCTACACCTTC
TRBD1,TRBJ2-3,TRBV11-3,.,CASSLGQKFADTQYF,TGTGCCAGCAGCTTGGGACAGAAGTTTGCAGATACGCAGTATTTT
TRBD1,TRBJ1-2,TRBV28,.,CASRYTGTGGRGYTF,TGTGCCAGCAGATATACCGGGACAGGGGGAAGAGGCTACACCTTC
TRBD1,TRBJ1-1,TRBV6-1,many,CASSSGMTGFEAFF,TGTGCCAGCAGTTCCGGAATGACAGGGTTTGAAGCTTTCTTT
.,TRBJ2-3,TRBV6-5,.,CASSYGLPGLHGTQYF,TGTGCCAGCAGTTACGGCCTACCGGGACTCCATGGAACGCAGTATTTT